These 5 T cell receptor beta chains were all obtained from the same sample, sequenced in a study of metastatic and nonmetastatic thyroid tumors. TCRdb re-analyzed the PCR reads using MiXCR. The sample holds 50,000 or so clones; around 21% are singletons and the top ten take 3.8%. Nobody among the patients had been given any treatment before thyroid surgery. The specimen sequenced was blood. These TCRs come from a male donor with papillary thyroid cancer or a benign thyroid nodule (not recorded which). Some clones in this sample may be carry-over from other donors' samples.

The chain carries TRBV6-1 and TRBJ2-5, with a tentative D call TRBD2 (6 bases). The CDR3 covers 15 residues. Trimming pared 8 bases from V and 5 bases from J, leaving 21 bases between. Germline CDR1 reads MNHNS; CDR2 reads SASEGT. The CDR3 is CASGASGGTFETQYF. The CDR3 DNA follows: TGTGCCAGCGGAGCCTCTGGCGGGACGTTCGAGACCCAGTACTTC.

This clone was picked up many times. A much bigger clone sits one base away, suggesting this may be a read error. The V call is TRBV6-5, the J call TRBJ1-1, with a tentative D call TRBD1 (5 bases). The CDR3 runs to 15 residues. V lost 2 bases and J lost 10, with 20 bases in between. Germline V CDR1 and CDR2: MNHEY, SVGAGI. CDR3 nucleotides: TGTGCCAGCAGTTACGTGAGGGACGGGCTGTCTGGAGCTTTCTTT. Protein: CASSYVRDGLSGAFF.

This clone came up a few times. This sequence joins TRBV7-9 and TRBJ1-1, with D maybe TRBD1 (5 bases). The V end lost 5 bases, the J end lost 3 bases, and 13 bases lay between the germline ends. CDR1 and CDR2 from the germline V gene are SEHNR and FQNEAQ (reference sequence). The CDR3 loop spans 14 amino acids. The CDR3: CASSRPRGDTEAFF. The DNA of the CDR3 is TGTGCCAGCAGCCGACCCCGGGGGGACACTGAAGCTTTCTTT.

Many counts were recorded for this clone. The chain employs TRBV7-6 and TRBJ2-1; D may correspond to TRBD1 or TRBD2 (6 bases each). With 4 bases removed from V and 1 base from J, the gap between germline ends came to 17 bases. Germline CDR1 SGHVS, CDR2 FNYEAQ. The CDR3 has 17 residues. CDR3: CASSSREGGGSYNEQFF. The CDR3 bases are TGTGCCAGCAGCTCCAGAGAGGGGGGCGGGTCCTACAATGAGCAGTTCTTC.

This clone was seen ten or more times. The chain combines TRBV19 with TRBJ2-5, with D hard to call. The germline V gene has CDR1 LNHDA and CDR2 SQIVND (reference sequence). The ends were cut back, 5 bases at V and 0 bases at J, with 7 bases in the middle. The CDR3 consists of 13 residues. In DNA, the CDR3 is TGTGCCAGTAGTCGGGCGTACCAAGAGACCCAGTACTTC. This sequence encodes CASSRAYQETQYF. Complete variable domain (other parts from reference TRBV19 and TRBJ2-5): DGGITQSPKYLFRKEGQNVTLSCEQNLNHDAMYWYRQDPGQGLRLIYYSQIVNDFQKGDIAEGYSVSREKKESFPLTVTSAQKNPTAFYLCASSRAYQETQYFGPGTRLLVL.